These 25 T cell receptor beta chains were sequenced from one sample in a study of cytomegalovirus exposure and HLA in healthy donors. Researchers ran the PCR with 60 Vbeta and 13 Jbeta primers. Assay: immunoSEQ multiplex PCR; the TCRdb copy retains only in-frame clones and omits some. This sample's clone table lists about 32,000 clones. Sequences were obtained from PBMCs. These receptor sequences come from a female donor in good health and CMV-seronegative.

The gene calls are TRBV11-3 and TRBJ2-3; weak D call: TRBD2 (7 bases). Germline loops: CDR1 SGHNT, CDR2 YENEEA. The CDR3 extends over 15 amino acids. Deletions cut 6 bases from V and 1 base from J, with 14 bases between. The DNA of the CDR3 is TGTGCCAGCAGTCCTGGCGGGGGCCGCACAGATACGCAGTATTTT. It encodes CASSPGGGRTDTQYF.

The chain carries TRBV2 and TRBJ1-6; D perhaps matches TRBD1 (6 bases). The CDR3 runs to 15 residues. Germline V gene data show CDR1 as SNHLY and CDR2 as FYNNEI. The germline V and J ends were trimmed by 6 bases and 15 bases, with 24 bases remaining between them. CDR3 DNA: TGTGCCAGCAGGAAAGAATTACAGGGTGGGCTTATCCTCCACTTT. Its translation is CASRKELQGGLILHF.

The chain carries TRBV18 and TRBJ2-1; 9 bases align to TRBD1. After removal of 4 bases from V and 10 bases from J, the junction contained 5 bases not matched to a gene. Per germline, CDR1 KGHSH and CDR2 LQKENI. This CDR3 spans 13 amino acids. The CDR3 DNA reads as TGTGCCAGCTCACGGACAGGGGTGGTGGAGCAGTTCTTC. It yields the protein CASSRTGVVEQFF.

The V and J genes are TRBV4-3 and TRBJ2-7, with D possibly TRBD2 on 5 matching bases. Trimming cost V 0 bases and J 2 bases, with 14 bases left between them. CDR1 is LGHNA, CDR2 YSLEER, per germline. The CDR3 is 16 amino acids. The CDR3 bases are TGCGCCAGCAGCCAAGACTTCGCCGCGGGTACCTACGAGCAGTACTTC. Encoded protein: CASSQDFAAGTYEQYF.

The genes are TRBV7-9 and TRBJ1-5; D gene unclear. V lost 5 bases, J lost 2 bases, and 4 bases lay in between. The CDR3 has 12 amino acids. Germline CDR1 reads SEHNR; CDR2 reads FQNEAQ (reference sequence). The CDR3 DNA reads TGTGCCAGCAGCCGAGGCAATCAGCCCCAGCATTTT. This codes for CASSRGNQPQHF.

The chain has TRBV7-6 and TRBJ2-3, with TRBD2 matching over 11 bases. Germline V gene sequence: CDR1 SGHVS, CDR2 FNYEAQ. The V segment lost 5 bases and the J segment 9 bases; nucleotides outside the gene matches: 10. This CDR3 is built from 15 residues. CDR3 coding DNA: TGTGCCAGCAGCCCGAGTACTAGCGGGGGCCGAACGCAGTATTTT. Its protein product is CASSPSTSGGRTQYF.

The rearrangement joins TRBV4-3 to TRBJ1-6, with TRBD1 identical over 7 bases. V was pared by 1 base and J by 9 bases, with 6 bases of the junction left unmatched. CDR1 and CDR2 (germline): LGHNA, YSLEER. The CDR3 is made up of 15 amino acids. The CDR3 reads CASSQVLRGSSPLHF. The CDR3 DNA sequence: TGCGCCAGCAGCCAAGTCCTCAGGGGGAGTTCACCCCTCCACTTT.

This chain connects TRBV14 to TRBJ2-7; D may be TRBD1 (6 bases). The CDR3 loop spans 13 amino acids. CDR1 SGHDN and CDR2 FVKESK come from the germline V gene. V shed 2 bases and J shed 3 bases, with 8 bases lying between them. CDR3 sequence: CASSQRGFYEQYF. The CDR3 coding sequence is TGTGCCAGCAGCCAAAGGGGGTTCTACGAGCAGTACTTC.

V usage is TRBV25-1 and J usage is TRBJ2-2; D may be TRBD1 (6 bases). This CDR3 is 15 amino acids long. V was shortened by 6 bases and J by 2 bases, with 13 bases between the two germline ends. Germline values: CDR1 MGHDK, CDR2 SYGVNS. The CDR3 coding sequence is TGTGCCAGCAGCGCCAGGGGCTACAACACCGGGGAGCTGTTTTTT. Amino acid sequence: CASSARGYNTGELFF. The variable domain in full, with the rest retrieved from reference TRBV25-1 and TRBJ2-2, is EADIYQTPRYLVIGTGKKITLECSQTMGHDKMYWYQQDPGMELHLIHYSYGVNSTEKGDLSSESTVSRIRTEHFPLTLESARPSHTSQYLCASSARGYNTGELFFGEGSRLTVL.

The rearrangement uses TRBV7-7 and TRBJ2-1, with TRBD2 identical over 10 bases. V shed 1 base, J shed 4 bases, and the junction held 4 bases outside the gene matches. Germline CDR1 and CDR2: SSHAT and FNYEAQ (reference sequence). This CDR3 spans 16 amino acids. The CDR3 nucleotides read TGTGCCAGCAGCTTAGGGGCTAGCGGGGGATACAATGAGCAGTTCTTC. Translating it yields CASSLGASGGYNEQFF.

This chain links TRBV28 with TRBJ1-5; no firm D call. Trimming removed 6 bases at V and 8 bases at J, with 17 bases between. The CDR3 runs to 14 residues. The germline gives CDR1 MDHEN, CDR2 SYDVKM. CDR3 nucleotides: TGTGCCAGCAGCCATATAGACAACGGGAAGCCCCAGCATTTT. It codes for CASSHIDNGKPQHF.

The V and J genes are TRBV27 and TRBJ2-2, with a possible D match to TRBD1 (5 bases). V was trimmed by 7 bases and J by 3 bases, leaving 12 bases between them. The germline V gene encodes CDR1 MNHEY and CDR2 SMNVEV (reference sequence). The CDR3 totals 14 residues. In nucleotides, the CDR3 is TGTGCCAGCATGACAGCCACGTACACCGGGGAGCTGTTTTTT. Translating it yields CASMTATYTGELFF.

This chain joins TRBV4-1 and TRBJ2-5; D uncertain. Between the trimmed V and J ends, which lost 1 base and 1 base, there was a span of 7 bases. The CDR3 length is 14 residues. The germline gives CDR1 MGHRA, CDR2 YSYEKL. In nucleotides, the CDR3 is TGCGCCAGCAGCCAAGTTGGCAGCCAAGAGACCCAGTACTTC. Protein: CASSQVGSQETQYF.

The genes are TRBV5-1 and TRBJ2-5; TRBD1 matches 12 bases. Germline lookup yields CDR1 SGHRS and CDR2 YFSETQ. This CDR3 comprises 16 residues. Trimming removed 3 bases from V and 2 bases from J; junction bases left unmatched: 5. CDR3 sequence (DNA): TGCGCCAGCAGCTCGGGGACAGGGGGCTATCAAGAGACCCAGTACTTC. It is translated as CASSSGTGGYQETQYF.

The chain joins TRBV9 to TRBJ2-7, with no clear D. Per the germline V gene, CDR1 is SGDLS and CDR2 is YYNGEE. CDR3 length: 13 residues. With 4 bases removed from V and 7 bases from J, the gap between germline ends came to 15 bases. CDR3 DNA: TGTGCCAGCAGCTCTCGTCCCGTAGAGGAGCAGTACTTC. It yields the protein CASSSRPVEEQYF. The variable domain in full, with the rest retrieved from reference TRBV9 and TRBJ2-7, is DSGVTQTPKHLITATGQRVTLRCSPRSGDLSVYWYQQSLDQGLQFLIQYYNGEERAKGNILERFSAQQFPDLHSELNLSSLELGDSALYFCASSSRPVEEQYFGPGTRLTVT.

The gene calls are TRBV19 and TRBJ1-1, with D possibly being TRBD1 (6 bases). There are 13 residues in the CDR3. The V end was cut by 5 bases, the J end by 1 base, with 8 bases between. The V gene's germline CDR1 is LNHDA and CDR2 SQIVND (reference sequence). The CDR3 loop is CASSGRGNTEAFF. The CDR3 nucleotides read TGTGCCAGTAGTGGCAGGGGGAACACTGAAGCTTTCTTT.

This chain connects TRBV6-5 to TRBJ2-7; the match to TRBD1 covers 10 bases. Germline values: CDR1 MNHEY, CDR2 SVGAGI. J gave up 4 bases and V 4 bases, and 7 bases lay outside the gene matches. The CDR3 is 15 amino acids. CDR3 nucleotide sequence: TGTGCCAGCAGTTCCCGACAGGGGGCCTTGTACGAGCAGTACTTC. Encoded protein: CASSSRQGALYEQYF.

This chain connects TRBV11-2 to TRBJ2-1; D may be TRBD2 (6 bases). The germline V and J ends were trimmed by 1 base and 2 bases, with 9 bases remaining between them. CDR3 length: 15 residues. CDR1 and CDR2 from the germline V gene are SGHAT and FQNNGV. CDR3 sequence reads: CASSLVRGTYNEQFF. Here the CDR3 DNA reads TGTGCCAGCAGCTTAGTTCGGGGGACCTACAATGAGCAGTTCTTC. Full variable domain (rest looked up from reference TRBV11-2 and TRBJ2-1): EAGVAQSPRYKIIEKRQSVAFWCNPISGHATLYWYQQILGQGPKLLIQFQNNGVVDDSQLPKDRFSAERLKGVDSTLKIQPAKLEDSAVYLCASSLVRGTYNEQFFGPGTRLTVL.

J is TRBJ2-7 and V is TRBV5-4, with D perhaps TRBD2 (5 bases). Per germline, CDR1 SGHNT and CDR2 YYREEE (reference sequence). The V gene lost 0 bases and the J gene lost 3 bases, with 22 bases spanning the gap. This CDR3 contains 18 residues. The CDR3 loop reads CASSLGQPARTGIYEQYF. The CDR3 DNA is TGTGCCAGCAGCTTGGGTCAACCGGCCCGAACGGGGATCTACGAGCAGTACTTC.

The chain couples TRBV12-5 to TRBJ1-2; 11 positions match TRBD1. V dropped 6 bases and J dropped 5; count of bases not matched to a gene: 14. This CDR3 contains 17 residues. From germline, CDR1 is LGHNT and CDR2 FRNRAP. In DNA form, the CDR3 reads TGTGCTAGTGGCCCTACGGACAGGGGGCAAGTGAGATATGGCTACACCTTC. This sequence encodes CASGPTDRGQVRYGYTF.

This chain joins TRBV7-2 and TRBJ1-5; the D gene is possibly TRBD1 (6 bases). V was cut by 6 bases and J by 0 bases, with 12 bases left in between. Germline CDR1 is SGHTA and CDR2 is FQGNSA. This CDR3 region has 15 residues. Here the CDR3 DNA reads TGTGCCAGCAGTTACGGGACACATAGCAATCAGCCCCAGCATTTT. Its translation: CASSYGTHSNQPQHF.

The chain couples TRBV6-5 to TRBJ2-2; weak D call: TRBD1 (6 bases). Deletions cut 6 bases from V and 7 bases from J, with 15 bases between. Germline V lookup: CDR1 MNHEY, CDR2 SVGAGI. The CDR3 contains 14 residues. The CDR3 spells CASSQDRARGELFF. The CDR3 nucleotides are TGTGCCAGCAGCCAGGACAGAGCGCGCGGGGAGCTGTTTTTT.

This chain joins TRBV5-1 and TRBJ1-1, with D maybe TRBD1 (5 bases). The CDR3 is made up of 14 amino acids. Germline CDR1 is SGHRS and CDR2 is YFSETQ. Trimming pared 0 bases from V and 0 bases from J, leaving 6 bases between. As DNA, the CDR3 is TGCGCCAGCAGCTTGGGACAGATGAACACTGAAGCTTTCTTT. Its translation: CASSLGQMNTEAFF.

The rearrangement links TRBV7-9 to TRBJ2-7; perhaps TRBD1 as D (5 bases). V was cut by 5 bases and J by 5 bases, with 16 bases left in between. Germline V gene data show CDR1 as SEHNR and CDR2 as FQNEAQ (reference sequence). This CDR3 is built from 14 residues. In DNA, the CDR3 is TGTGCCAGCAGCCGTGGGGTTGGGGCAGACGAGCAGTACTTC. Translating it yields CASSRGVGADEQYF.

This sequence joins TRBV5-4 and TRBJ1-1, with D possibly being TRBD1 (6 bases). The CDR3 runs 16 residues. V dropped 3 bases and J dropped 0 bases, with 15 bases sitting between them. Germline values: CDR1 SGHNT, CDR2 YYREEE (reference sequence). The CDR3 here is CASSWGGRGLNTEAFF. Here the CDR3 DNA reads TGTGCCAGCAGCTGGGGGGGCCGGGGCTTGAACACTGAAGCTTTCTTT. The full variable domain, with the rest looked up from reference TRBV5-4 and TRBJ1-1, is ETGVTQSPTHLIKTRGQQVTLRCSSQSGHNTVSWYQQALGQGPQFIFQYYREEENGRGNFPPRFSGLQFPNYSSELNVNALELDDSALYLCASSWGGRGLNTEAFFGQGTRLTVV.